Presented here are 11 T cell receptor beta chains from one specimen sequenced in a study of T-cell memory formation after mild COVID-19. TCRdb re-called the 5' RACE reads with MiXCR, one entry per CDR3 protein. The sample lists around 420,000 distinct CDR3 sequences, approximately 24% occurring once. Sequencing was carried out using PBMCs or a T cell subset sorted from them (not recorded which). The origin of the receptors is an adult woman who had mild COVID-19 (a few samples of this study predate the infection). Cell type and time point are not known.

The chain carries TRBV18 and TRBJ1-4; no clear D. Germline assignment: CDR1 KGHSH and CDR2 LQKENI. CDR3 length equals 14 residues. V was trimmed by 2 bases and J by 4 bases, leaving 8 bases between them. CDR3 residues: CASSPVSYNEKLFF. The DNA of the CDR3 is TGTGCCAGCTCACCAGTATCCTATAATGAAAAACTGTTTTTT.

Only a few counts were recorded for this clonotype. This sequence joins TRBV20-1 and TRBJ2-7, with TRBD1 matching over 8 bases. Germline loops: CDR1 DFQATT, CDR2 SNEGSKA (reference sequence). The V and J ends lost 3 bases and 5 bases, in that order; junction bases with no gene match: 6. The CDR3 extends over 13 amino acids. CDR3 sequence: CSARTGVLNEQYF. CDR3 coding DNA: TGCAGTGCTAGGACAGGGGTTCTCAACGAGCAGTACTTC.

The chain couples TRBV15 to TRBJ1-2; 7 nucleotides align to TRBD1. There are 16 residues in the CDR3. Germline values: CDR1 LNHNV, CDR2 YYDKDF (reference sequence). Germline trimming cut 1 base from V and 5 bases from J; bases unmatched to any gene: 10. CDR3 amino acids: CATSRGRGQRTYGYTF. CDR3 DNA: TGTGCCACCAGCAGAGGCAGGGGACAGAGGACTTATGGCTACACCTTC. The full variable domain, with the rest looked up from reference TRBV15 and TRBJ1-2, is DAMVIQNPRYQVTQFGKPVTLSCSQTLNHNVMYWYQQKSSQAPKLLFHYYDKDFNNEADTPDNFQSRRPNTSFCFLDIRSPGLGDTAMYLCATSRGRGQRTYGYTFGSGTRLTVV.

This clonotype was seen more than once but under ten times. The V gene is TRBV29-1, the J gene TRBJ1-1; D might be TRBD1 (6 bases). Looked up from germline, CDR1 is SQVTM and CDR2 is ANQGSEA. This CDR3 spans 13 amino acids. Trimming took off 3 bases at V and 1 base at J, with 9 bases between the two ends. This chain's CDR3 is CSVEGQQNTEAFF. The CDR3 coding sequence is TGCAGCGTTGAGGGACAACAGAACACTGAAGCTTTCTTT.

The J gene is TRBJ2-7, the V gene TRBV19, with D maybe TRBD2 (5 bases). This CDR3 spans 18 amino acids. Germline CDR1 LNHDA, CDR2 SQIVND (reference sequence). Trimming took 1 base from V and 4 from J, leaving 23 bases between them. CDR3 loop: CASSIVSSGRGSAYEQYF. In DNA form, the CDR3 reads TGTGCCAGTAGTATAGTATCTTCGGGGAGAGGGTCAGCTTACGAGCAGTACTTC.

This chain links TRBV30 with TRBJ2-3; no firm D call. Germline V gene sequence: CDR1 GTSNPN, CDR2 SVGIG (reference sequence). V was cut by 5 bases and J by 4 bases, with 13 bases left in between. This CDR3 comprises 13 residues. CDR3 protein: CAWASRAPDTQYF. The CDR3 DNA reads as TGTGCCTGGGCCTCGAGAGCTCCAGATACGCAGTATTTT.

On this clonotype: A much larger clone lies a single base off, so this may be a read error. The V call is TRBV6-5, the J call TRBJ2-7; D is possibly TRBD1 (6 bases). The CDR3 is made up of 13 amino acids. The germline CDR1 and CDR2 sequences are MNHEY and SVGAGI. The germline V and J ends were trimmed by 6 bases and 2 bases, with 11 bases remaining between them. The CDR3 DNA reads as TGTGCCAGCAGCCCGGACAGAACCTACGAGCAGTACTTC. This codes for CASSPDRTYEQYF.

Concerning this clonotype: This CDR3 fails to terminate in the conserved phenylalanine or tryptophan, so it likely reflects a read error. The rearrangement uses TRBV27 and TRBJ2-1; 7 bases agree with TRBD2. V shed 5 bases, J shed 8 bases, and the junction held 15 bases outside the gene matches. Germline assignment: CDR1 MNHEY and CDR2 SMNVEV (reference sequence). The CDR3 loop spans 16 amino acids. CDR3 sequence reads: CASSVFGTKGWDEQFS. CDR3 in DNA: TGTGCCAGCAGTGTCTTCGGGACTAAGGGATGGGATGAGCAGTTCTCC.

This clonotype was observed a handful of times. The V gene is TRBV29-1, the J gene TRBJ1-4, with D unresolved. Trimming shortened V by 7 bases and J by 3 bases, and 12 bases separated the two germline ends. Germline V gene lookup returns CDR1 SQVTM and CDR2 ANQGSEA. The CDR3 consists of 13 residues. The CDR3 reads CSARPGANEKLFF. In DNA, the CDR3 is TGCAGCGCCCGGCCCGGGGCTAATGAAAAACTGTTTTTT.

This chain connects TRBV10-3 to TRBJ1-5; D not certain. CDR3 size: 14 residues. The ends were cut back, 3 bases at V and 5 bases at J, with 11 bases in the middle. Germline CDR1 is ENHRY and CDR2 is SYGVKD. Here the CDR3 reads CAISDHVRHQPQHF. Written as DNA, the CDR3 is TGTGCCATCAGTGATCACGTCAGACATCAGCCCCAGCATTTT.

This clonotype was observed a handful of times. The chain carries TRBV6-4 and TRBJ2-1, with D perhaps TRBD1 (6 bases). The V gene lost 4 bases and the J gene lost 12 bases, with 10 bases spanning the gap. The CDR3 covers 11 residues. Germline V lookup: CDR1 MRHNA, CDR2 SNTAGT. CDR3 amino acids: CASSVGAVQFF. In nucleotides, the CDR3 is TGTGCCAGCAGTGTGGGGGCAGTGCAGTTCTTC.